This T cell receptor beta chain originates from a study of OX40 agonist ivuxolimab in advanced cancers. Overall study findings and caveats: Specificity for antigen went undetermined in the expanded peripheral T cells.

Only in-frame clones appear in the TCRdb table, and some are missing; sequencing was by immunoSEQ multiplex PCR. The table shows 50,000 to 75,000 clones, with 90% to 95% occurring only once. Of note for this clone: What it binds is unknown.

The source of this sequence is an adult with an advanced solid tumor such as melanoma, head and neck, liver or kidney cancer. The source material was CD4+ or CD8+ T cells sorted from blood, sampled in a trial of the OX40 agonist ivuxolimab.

CDR3 sequence (DNA): TGTGCCAGCAGCATATCACAGGGTGTCACTGAAGCTTTCTTT. Translated: CASSISQGVTEAFF. This chain uses TRBV9 with TRBJ1-1; D is possibly TRBD1 (6 bases). The V gene's germline CDR1 is SGDLS and CDR2 YYNGEE. V lost 4 bases and J lost 4, with 14 bases in between. The CDR3 sequence is 14 residues long.